This entry is about one T cell receptor (beta chain). The sample belongs to a study of blood T cell repertoires in COVID-19. Study in general: In each case, the material was cDNA or gDNA derived from T cells, B-cell-depleted T cells, or PBMCs.

Sequencing used immunoSEQ multiplex PCR; TCRdb keeps in-frame clones, though not all of them. This sample has tens of thousands of clones, with roughly 84% found just once. This clonotype originated in a human donor in a cohort sampled during active COVID-19. The donor label of this sample is uncertain. What was sequenced was peripheral blood.

The CDR3: CASSHSTLGQSSYGYTF. As DNA, the CDR3 is TGCGCCAGCAGTCACTCCACCCTAGGACAGTCGAGCTATGGCTACACCTTC. V and J are TRBV23-1 and TRBJ1-2; weak D call: TRBD1 (6 bases). TRBV23-1 is an ORF, with its function uncertain. The CDR3 has 17 residues. The V end was cut by 3 bases, the J end by 4 bases, with 21 bases between.